The 11 T cell receptor beta chains reported below all come from one sample, sequenced in a study of Ad26.COV2.S vaccination and SARS-CoV-2 variants. Sample treatment: roughly 18 received Ad26.COV2.S at low or high dose, single or two shots; several received placebo; per-sample allocation not given. Sampling took place 63 days after the first vaccine or placebo injection. The repertoire was sequenced with immunoSEQ multiplex PCR; TCRdb's copy has only in-frame clones and lacks some. The sample shows hundreds of thousands of clones, roughly 90% of them seen only once. The sequences come from peripheral blood, collected in a trial of Ad26.COV2.S vaccine versus placebo. Every receptor here comes from a person aged 18-65 years who received the Ad26.COV2.S COVID-19 vaccine or a placebo.

The CDR3 region has the DNA TGTGCCAGCAGCTTATCGGGGACACCCTACAATGAGCAGTTCTTC. Translation gives CASSLSGTPYNEQFF. The chain combines TRBV7-2 with TRBJ2-1; D might be TRBD1 (6 bases). CDR1 and CDR2 from the germline V gene are SGHTA and FQGNSA. With 2 bases removed from V and 2 bases from J, the gap between germline ends came to 10 bases. The CDR3 is 15 residues long.

The J gene is TRBJ2-5, the V gene TRBV3-1 (or the pseudogene TRBV3-2); D remains unclear. Trimming removed 3 bases at V and 5 bases at J, with 13 bases between. Germline CDR1 and CDR2: LGHDT and YNNKEL (reference sequence). The CDR3 has 14 residues. CDR3 DNA: TGTGCCAGCAGCCATCTAACGATATTGGAGACCCAGTACTTC. It translates to CASSHLTILETQYF.

The chain employs TRBV5-4 and TRBJ2-5; the D gene is possibly TRBD1 (6 bases). The CDR3 consists of 14 residues. The germline V gene encodes CDR1 SGHNT and CDR2 YYREEE (reference sequence). V was trimmed by 3 bases and J by 5 bases, leaving 14 bases between them. The CDR3 bases are TGTGCCAGCAGCTCAAAGGACAGTAAGGAGACCCAGTACTTC. This translates into CASSSKDSKETQYF.

The chain couples TRBV9 to TRBJ1-2, with TRBD1 identical over 9 bases. V trimming: 3 bases; J trimming: 13 bases; junction bases outside the gene matches: 1. The V gene's germline CDR1 is SGDLS and CDR2 YYNGEE. The CDR3 has 10 amino acids. The CDR3 is CASSGQGVTF. The CDR3 bases are TGTGCCAGCAGCGGACAGGGGGTCACCTTC.

The V gene is TRBV2, the J gene TRBJ1-1; maybe TRBD1 (5 bases). The CDR3 is made up of 14 amino acids. Germline loops: CDR1 SNHLY, CDR2 FYNNEI. Between the trimmed V and J ends, which lost 7 bases and 1 base, there was a span of 13 bases. The CDR3 region is CASNPGAANTEAFF. The CDR3 DNA reads as TGTGCCAGCAACCCCGGGGCAGCGAACACTGAAGCTTTCTTT.

The gene calls are TRBV28 and TRBJ2-5, with 7 bases lining up with TRBD1. V was pared by 5 bases and J by 5 bases, with 11 bases of the junction left unmatched. Germline assignment: CDR1 MDHEN and CDR2 SYDVKM. The CDR3 is 15 amino acids. CDR3: CASSTPQGKAETQYF. In DNA, the CDR3 is TGTGCCAGCAGTACCCCACAGGGGAAAGCGGAGACCCAGTACTTC.

The chain combines TRBV19 with TRBJ2-7; 7 positions match TRBD1. The CDR3 loop spans 13 amino acids. In germline, CDR1 is LNHDA, CDR2 SQIVND (reference sequence). Germline trimming cut 5 bases from V and 5 bases from J; bases unmatched to any gene: 6. DNA for the CDR3: TGTGCCAGTAGTCAGGTACAGGGGAACGAGCAGTACTTC. Protein product: CASSQVQGNEQYF.

The chain links TRBV27 to TRBJ1-1; 7 bases match TRBD1. Germline V lookup: CDR1 MNHEY, CDR2 SMNVEV (reference sequence). CDR3 size: 16 residues. J lost 5 bases, V lost 4 bases, and 13 bases had no gene match. CDR3 in DNA: TGTGCCAGCAGTTCGACCCTTTCGACAGGGTATACTGAAGCTTTCTTT. It is translated as CASSSTLSTGYTEAFF.

The rearrangement links TRBV28 to TRBJ2-6, with 7 positions matching TRBD2. J was trimmed by 3 bases and V by 2 bases; bases with no gene match: 4. Germline V gives CDR1 MDHEN, CDR2 SYDVKM. This CDR3 has 16 amino acids. The CDR3 coding sequence is TGTGCCAGCAGTTTAGGGGGGGTGGTTGGGGCCAACGTCCTGACTTTC. Translating gives CASSLGGVVGANVLTF.

V usage is TRBV5-1 and J usage is TRBJ2-1; D ambiguous. Trimming cost V 0 bases and J 5 bases, with 15 bases left between them. The CDR3 runs 16 residues. Germline values: CDR1 SGHRS, CDR2 YFSETQ. In DNA form, the CDR3 reads TGCGCCAGCAGCTTGGAAGGTAGAAACCAGCACAATGAGCAGTTCTTC. Its protein product is CASSLEGRNQHNEQFF.

J is TRBJ2-7 and V is TRBV6-1; D might be TRBD2 (5 bases). Germline-derived CDR1 and CDR2 are MNHNS and SASEGT. Trimming shortened V by 1 base and J by 0 bases, and 7 bases separated the two germline ends. The length of the CDR3 is 14 residues. CDR3 DNA: TGTGCCAGCAGTGAAGGAGGGATCTCCTACGAGCAGTACTTC. This gives the protein CASSEGGISYEQYF.